These 2 T cell receptor beta chains came from one sample sequenced in a study of beta chain features in type 1 diabetes. Expressed TCRB transcripts got sequenced, as all isolated RNA was reverse transcribed. This table comes from immunoSEQ multiplex PCR, and its TCRdb copy is limited to in-frame clones, with some not included. This table holds fewer than 350,000 clones, 20% found once. Sequencing input: naive CD4+ T cells from blood. All receptors derive from a woman younger than 35 in good health.

The rearrangement links TRBV10-2 to TRBJ1-2; a possible D gene is TRBD1 (6 bases). This CDR3 contains 14 residues. From germline, CDR1 is WSHSY and CDR2 SAAADI. V lost 8 bases to trimming and J lost 0 bases, with 13 bases between them. CDR3 DNA: TGCGCCAGCCTCCAGGGGCCAGCTAACTATGGCTACACCTTC. It encodes CASLQGPANYGYTF.

V is TRBV6-5 and J is TRBJ2-1, with D tentatively TRBD1 (5 bases). The germline V and J ends were trimmed by 5 bases and 9 bases, with 11 bases remaining between them. The CDR3 totals 12 residues. Germline values: CDR1 MNHEY, CDR2 SVGAGI. The CDR3 region has the DNA TGTGCCAGCAGTGTTAGGGGTGGTGAGCAGTTCTTC. Translation: CASSVRGGEQFF.